This T cell receptor beta chain originates from a study of regulatory T cells in long-lasting Graves disease. Time point given: persistent/refractory GD, antithyroid drugs over 5 years with positive TRAb. From PBMCs, RNA was extracted and then used to make the TCR library. The collection involved drawing approximately 9 milliliters of peripheral blood into EDTA tubes. Study findings and constraints: Rather than thyroid tissue, only peripheral blood underwent study. Repertoires from persistent disease leaned toward TRBV28, TRBJ1-2 and TRBJ2-5.

According to the study, TCR beta libraries were built with iRepertoire HTBI primers and CDR3-region Arm-PCR. MiXCR was run by TCRdb on the multiplex PCR reads, yielding one entry per CDR3 protein. Of under 500,000 distinct CDR3 sequences detected, around 20% appear once; the ten largest clones hold 7.8%. This clonotype was detected a few times. Its antigen is not identified. V lost 5 bases and J lost 6; bases outside the gene matches: 8. There are 13 residues in the CDR3. Germline loops: CDR1 GTSNPN, CDR2 SVGIG (reference sequence). This TCR came from a female donor with Graves disease. Source: peripheral blood mononuclear cells (PBMCs), taken when the disease was refractory, from a patient treated with antithyroid drugs. This chain joins TRBV30 and TRBJ1-1, with TRBD1 identical over 8 bases. The CDR3 nucleotides read TGTGCCTGGGGAGCCGACAGGGGAGCTGAAGCTTTCTTT. It specifies CAWGADRGAEAFF.